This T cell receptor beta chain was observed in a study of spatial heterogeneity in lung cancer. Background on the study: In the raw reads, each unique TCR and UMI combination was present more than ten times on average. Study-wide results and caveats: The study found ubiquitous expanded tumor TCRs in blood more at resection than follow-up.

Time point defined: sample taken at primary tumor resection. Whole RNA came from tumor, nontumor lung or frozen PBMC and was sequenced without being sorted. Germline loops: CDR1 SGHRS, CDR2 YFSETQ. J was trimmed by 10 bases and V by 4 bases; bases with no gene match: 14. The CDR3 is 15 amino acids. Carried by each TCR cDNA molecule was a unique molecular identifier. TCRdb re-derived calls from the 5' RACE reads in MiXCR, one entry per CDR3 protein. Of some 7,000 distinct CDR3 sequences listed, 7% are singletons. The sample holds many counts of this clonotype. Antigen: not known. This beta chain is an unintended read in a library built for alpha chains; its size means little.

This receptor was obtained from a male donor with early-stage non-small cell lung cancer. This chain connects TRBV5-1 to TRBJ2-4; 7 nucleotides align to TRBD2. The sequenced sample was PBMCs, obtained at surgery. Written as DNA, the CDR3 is TGCGCCAGCAGCCCAACCTCGACTAGCCCCTCGATTCAGTACTTC. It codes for CASSPTSTSPSIQYF.